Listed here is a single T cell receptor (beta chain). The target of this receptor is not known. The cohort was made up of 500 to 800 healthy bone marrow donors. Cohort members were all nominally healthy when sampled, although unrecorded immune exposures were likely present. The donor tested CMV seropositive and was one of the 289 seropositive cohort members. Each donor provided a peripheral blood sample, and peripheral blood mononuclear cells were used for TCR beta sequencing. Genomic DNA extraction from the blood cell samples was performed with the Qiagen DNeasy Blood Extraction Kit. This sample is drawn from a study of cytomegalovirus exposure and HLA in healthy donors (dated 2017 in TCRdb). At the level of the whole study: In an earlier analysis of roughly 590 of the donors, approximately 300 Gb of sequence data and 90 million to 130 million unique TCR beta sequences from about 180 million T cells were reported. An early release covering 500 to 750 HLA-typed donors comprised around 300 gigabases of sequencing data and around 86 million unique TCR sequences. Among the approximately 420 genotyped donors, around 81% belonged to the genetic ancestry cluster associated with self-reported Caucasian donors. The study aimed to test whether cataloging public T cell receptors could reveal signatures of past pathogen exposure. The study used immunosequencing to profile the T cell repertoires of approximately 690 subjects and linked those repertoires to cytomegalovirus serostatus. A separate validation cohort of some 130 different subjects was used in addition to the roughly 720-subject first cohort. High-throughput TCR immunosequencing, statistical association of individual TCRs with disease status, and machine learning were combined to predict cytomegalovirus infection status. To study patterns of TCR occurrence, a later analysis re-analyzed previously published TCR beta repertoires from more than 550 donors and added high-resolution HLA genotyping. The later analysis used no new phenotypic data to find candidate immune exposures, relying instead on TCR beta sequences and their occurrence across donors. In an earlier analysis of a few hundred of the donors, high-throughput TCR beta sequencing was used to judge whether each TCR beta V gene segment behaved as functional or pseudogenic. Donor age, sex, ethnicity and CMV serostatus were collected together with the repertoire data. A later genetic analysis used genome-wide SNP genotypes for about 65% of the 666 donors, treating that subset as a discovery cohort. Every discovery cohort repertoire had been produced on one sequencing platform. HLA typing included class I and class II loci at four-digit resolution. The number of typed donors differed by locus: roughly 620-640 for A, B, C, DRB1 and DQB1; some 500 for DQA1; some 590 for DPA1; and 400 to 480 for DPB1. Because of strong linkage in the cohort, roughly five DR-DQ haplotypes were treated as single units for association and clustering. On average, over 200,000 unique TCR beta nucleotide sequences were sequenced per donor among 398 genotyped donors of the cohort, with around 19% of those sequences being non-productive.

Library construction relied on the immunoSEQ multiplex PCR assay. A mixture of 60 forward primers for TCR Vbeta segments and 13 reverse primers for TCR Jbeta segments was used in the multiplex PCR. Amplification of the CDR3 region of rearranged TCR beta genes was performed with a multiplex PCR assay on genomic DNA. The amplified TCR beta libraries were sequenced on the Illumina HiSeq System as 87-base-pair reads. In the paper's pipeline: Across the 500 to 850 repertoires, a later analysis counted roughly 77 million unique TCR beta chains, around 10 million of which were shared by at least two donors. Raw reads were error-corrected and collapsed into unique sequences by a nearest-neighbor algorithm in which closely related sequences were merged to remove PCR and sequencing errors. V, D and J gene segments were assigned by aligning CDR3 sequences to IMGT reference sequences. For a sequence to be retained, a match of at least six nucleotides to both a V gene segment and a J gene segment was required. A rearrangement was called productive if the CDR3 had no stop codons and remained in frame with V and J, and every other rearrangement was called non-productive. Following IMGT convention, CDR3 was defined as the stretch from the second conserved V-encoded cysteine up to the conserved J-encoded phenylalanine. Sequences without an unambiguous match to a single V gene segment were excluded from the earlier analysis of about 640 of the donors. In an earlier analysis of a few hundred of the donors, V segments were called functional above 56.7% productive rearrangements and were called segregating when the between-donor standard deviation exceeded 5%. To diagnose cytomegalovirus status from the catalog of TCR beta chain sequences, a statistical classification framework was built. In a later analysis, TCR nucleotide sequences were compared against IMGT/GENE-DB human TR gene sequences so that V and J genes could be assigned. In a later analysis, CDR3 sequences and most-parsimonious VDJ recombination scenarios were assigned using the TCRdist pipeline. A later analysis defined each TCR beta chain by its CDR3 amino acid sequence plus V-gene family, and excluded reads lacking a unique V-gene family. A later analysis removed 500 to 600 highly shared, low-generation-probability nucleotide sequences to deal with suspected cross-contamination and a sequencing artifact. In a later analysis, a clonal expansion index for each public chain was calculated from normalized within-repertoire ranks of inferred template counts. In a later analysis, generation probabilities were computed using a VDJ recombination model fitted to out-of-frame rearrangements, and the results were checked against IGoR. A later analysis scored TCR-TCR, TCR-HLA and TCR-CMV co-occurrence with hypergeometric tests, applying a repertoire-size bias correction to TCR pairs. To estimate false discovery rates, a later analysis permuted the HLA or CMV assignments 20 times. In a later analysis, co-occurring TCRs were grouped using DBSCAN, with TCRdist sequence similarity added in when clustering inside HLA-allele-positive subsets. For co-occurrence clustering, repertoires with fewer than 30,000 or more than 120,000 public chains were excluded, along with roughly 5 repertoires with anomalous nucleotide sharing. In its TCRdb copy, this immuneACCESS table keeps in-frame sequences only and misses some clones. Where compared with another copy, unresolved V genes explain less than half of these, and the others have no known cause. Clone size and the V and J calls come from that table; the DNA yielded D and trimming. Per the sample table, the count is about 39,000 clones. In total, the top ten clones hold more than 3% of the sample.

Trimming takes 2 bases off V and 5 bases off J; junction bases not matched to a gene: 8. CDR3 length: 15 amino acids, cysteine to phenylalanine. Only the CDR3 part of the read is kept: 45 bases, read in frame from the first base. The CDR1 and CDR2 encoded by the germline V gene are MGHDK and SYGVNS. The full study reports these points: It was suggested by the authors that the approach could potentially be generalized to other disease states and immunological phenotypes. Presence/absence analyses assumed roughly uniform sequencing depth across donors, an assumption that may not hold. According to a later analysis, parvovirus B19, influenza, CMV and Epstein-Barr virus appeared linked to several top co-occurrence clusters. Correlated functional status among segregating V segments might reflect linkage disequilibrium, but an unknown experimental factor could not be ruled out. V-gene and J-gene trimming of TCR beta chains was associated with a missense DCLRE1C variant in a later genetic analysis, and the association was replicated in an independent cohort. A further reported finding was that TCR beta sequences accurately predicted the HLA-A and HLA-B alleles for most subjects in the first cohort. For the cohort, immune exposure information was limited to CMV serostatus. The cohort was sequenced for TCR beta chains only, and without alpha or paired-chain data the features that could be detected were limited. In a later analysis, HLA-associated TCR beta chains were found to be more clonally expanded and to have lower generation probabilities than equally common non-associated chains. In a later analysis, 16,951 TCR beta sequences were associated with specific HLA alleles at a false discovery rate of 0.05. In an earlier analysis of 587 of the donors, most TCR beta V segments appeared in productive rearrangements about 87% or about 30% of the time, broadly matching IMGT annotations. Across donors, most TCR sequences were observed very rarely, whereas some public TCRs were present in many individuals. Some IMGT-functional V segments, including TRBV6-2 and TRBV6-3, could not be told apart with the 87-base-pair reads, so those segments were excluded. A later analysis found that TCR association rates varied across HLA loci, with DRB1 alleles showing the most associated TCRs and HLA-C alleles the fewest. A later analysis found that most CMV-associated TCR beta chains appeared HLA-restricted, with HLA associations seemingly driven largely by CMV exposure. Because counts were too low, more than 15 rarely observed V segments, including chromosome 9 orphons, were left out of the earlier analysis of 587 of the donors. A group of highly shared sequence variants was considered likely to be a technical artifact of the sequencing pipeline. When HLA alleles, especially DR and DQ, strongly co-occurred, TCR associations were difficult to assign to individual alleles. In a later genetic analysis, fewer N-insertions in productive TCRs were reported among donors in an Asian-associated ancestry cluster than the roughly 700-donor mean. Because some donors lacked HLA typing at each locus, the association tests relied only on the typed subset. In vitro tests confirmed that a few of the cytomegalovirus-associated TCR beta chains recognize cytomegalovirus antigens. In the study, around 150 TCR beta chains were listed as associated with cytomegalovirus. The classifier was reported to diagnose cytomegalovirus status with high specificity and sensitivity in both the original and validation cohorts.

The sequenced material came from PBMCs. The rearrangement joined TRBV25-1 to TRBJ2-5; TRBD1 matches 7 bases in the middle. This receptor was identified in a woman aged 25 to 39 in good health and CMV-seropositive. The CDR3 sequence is CASSELGGPEETQYF. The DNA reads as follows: TGTGCCAGCAGTGAACTAGGGGGCCCGGAGGAGACCCAGTACTTC.